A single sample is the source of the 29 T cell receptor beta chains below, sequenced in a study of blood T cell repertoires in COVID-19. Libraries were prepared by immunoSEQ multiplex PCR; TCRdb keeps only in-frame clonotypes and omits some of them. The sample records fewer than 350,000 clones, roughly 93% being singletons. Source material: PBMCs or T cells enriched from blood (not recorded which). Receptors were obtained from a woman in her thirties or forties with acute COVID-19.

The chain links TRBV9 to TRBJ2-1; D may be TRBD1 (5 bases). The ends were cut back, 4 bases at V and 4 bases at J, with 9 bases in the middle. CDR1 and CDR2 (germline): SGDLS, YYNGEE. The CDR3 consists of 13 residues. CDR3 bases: TGTGCCAGCAGCCCCCGACAGTACAATGAGCAGTTCTTC. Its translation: CASSPRQYNEQFF.

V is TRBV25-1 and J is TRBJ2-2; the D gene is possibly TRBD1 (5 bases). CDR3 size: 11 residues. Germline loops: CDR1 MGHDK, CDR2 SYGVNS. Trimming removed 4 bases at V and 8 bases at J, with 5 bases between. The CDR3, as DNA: TGTGCCAGCAGTGCAGGGGGGGAGCTGTTTTTT. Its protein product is CASSAGGELFF.

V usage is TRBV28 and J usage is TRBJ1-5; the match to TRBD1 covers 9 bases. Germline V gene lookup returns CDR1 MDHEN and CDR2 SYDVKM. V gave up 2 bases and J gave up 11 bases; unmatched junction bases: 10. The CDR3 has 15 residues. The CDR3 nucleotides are TGTGCCAGCAGTTTAGGACAGGGGAGTTTGGTGGCCCAGCATTTT. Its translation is CASSLGQGSLVAQHF.

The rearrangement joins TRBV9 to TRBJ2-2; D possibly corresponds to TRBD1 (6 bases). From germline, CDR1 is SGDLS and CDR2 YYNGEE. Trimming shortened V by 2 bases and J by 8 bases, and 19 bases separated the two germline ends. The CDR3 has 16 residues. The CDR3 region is CASSVTGTLTRGELFF. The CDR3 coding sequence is TGTGCCAGCAGCGTGACCGGGACACTAACAAGAGGGGAGCTGTTTTTT.

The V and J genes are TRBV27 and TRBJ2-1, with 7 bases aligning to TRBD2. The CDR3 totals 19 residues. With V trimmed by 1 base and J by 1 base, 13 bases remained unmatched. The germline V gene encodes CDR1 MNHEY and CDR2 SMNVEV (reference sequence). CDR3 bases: TGTGCCAGCAGTTTATATCAGTTTAGTCCGCGGGAGTCCTACAATGAGCAGTTCTTC. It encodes CASSLYQFSPRESYNEQFF.

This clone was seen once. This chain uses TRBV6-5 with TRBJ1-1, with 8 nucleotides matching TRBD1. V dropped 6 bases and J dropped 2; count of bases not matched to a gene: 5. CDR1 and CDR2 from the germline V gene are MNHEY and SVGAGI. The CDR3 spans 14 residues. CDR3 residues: CASSLGQGNTEAFF. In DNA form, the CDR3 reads TGTGCCAGCAGCCTCGGACAGGGCAACACTGAAGCTTTCTTT.

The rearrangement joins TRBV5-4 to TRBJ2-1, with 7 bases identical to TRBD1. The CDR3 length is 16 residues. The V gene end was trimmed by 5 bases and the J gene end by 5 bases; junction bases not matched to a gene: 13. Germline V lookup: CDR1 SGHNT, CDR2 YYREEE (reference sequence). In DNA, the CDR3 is TGTGCCAGCAGTCCAATAGGAGACAGGGCTAACAATGAGCAGTTCTTC. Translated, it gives CASSPIGDRANNEQFF.

The CDR3 nucleotides are TGTGCCAGCAGCCCTAGGAAACAGGGCGCAGATACGCAGTATTTT. Translation: CASSPRKQGADTQYF. The chain joins TRBV7-2 to TRBJ2-3; TRBD1 is a possible D gene (6 bases). Germline-derived CDR1 and CDR2 are SGHTA and FQGNSA. CDR3 length equals 15 residues. Trimming removed 5 bases at V and 4 bases at J, with 16 bases between.

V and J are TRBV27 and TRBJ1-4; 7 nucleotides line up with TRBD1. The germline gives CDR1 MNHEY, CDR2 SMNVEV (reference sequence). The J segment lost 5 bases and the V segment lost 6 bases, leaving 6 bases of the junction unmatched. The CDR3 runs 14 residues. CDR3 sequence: CASSRQGVNEKLFF. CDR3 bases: TGTGCCAGCAGCCGACAGGGCGTAAATGAAAAACTGTTTTTT.

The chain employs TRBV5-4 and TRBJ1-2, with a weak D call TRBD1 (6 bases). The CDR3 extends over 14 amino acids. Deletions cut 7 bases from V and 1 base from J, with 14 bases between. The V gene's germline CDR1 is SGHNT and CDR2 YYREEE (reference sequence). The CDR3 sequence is CASGSLDSNYGYTF. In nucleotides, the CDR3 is TGTGCCAGCGGCTCCTTGGACAGTAACTATGGCTACACCTTC.

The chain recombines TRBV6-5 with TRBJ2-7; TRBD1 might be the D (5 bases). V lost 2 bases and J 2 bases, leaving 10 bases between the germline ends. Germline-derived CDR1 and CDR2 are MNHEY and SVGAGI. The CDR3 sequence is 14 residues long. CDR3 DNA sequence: TGTGCCAGCAGTTACGATGGGGCCACCTACGAGCAGTACTTC. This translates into CASSYDGATYEQYF.

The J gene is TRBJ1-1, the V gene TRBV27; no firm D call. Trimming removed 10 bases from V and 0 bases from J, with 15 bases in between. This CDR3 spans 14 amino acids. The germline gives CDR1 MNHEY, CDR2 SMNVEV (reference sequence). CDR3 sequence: CATTKSGLNTEAFF. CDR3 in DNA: TGTGCCACCACCAAATCGGGTTTGAACACTGAAGCTTTCTTT.

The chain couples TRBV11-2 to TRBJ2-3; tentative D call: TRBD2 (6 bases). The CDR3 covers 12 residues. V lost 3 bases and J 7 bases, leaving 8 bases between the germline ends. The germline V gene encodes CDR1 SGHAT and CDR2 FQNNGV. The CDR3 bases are TGTGCCAGCAGCTTTAGCGGAAATACGCAGTATTTT. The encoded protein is CASSFSGNTQYF. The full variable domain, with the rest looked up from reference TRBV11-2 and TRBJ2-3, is EAGVAQSPRYKIIEKRQSVAFWCNPISGHATLYWYQQILGQGPKLLIQFQNNGVVDDSQLPKDRFSAERLKGVDSTLKIQPAKLEDSAVYLCASSFSGNTQYFGPGTRLTVL.

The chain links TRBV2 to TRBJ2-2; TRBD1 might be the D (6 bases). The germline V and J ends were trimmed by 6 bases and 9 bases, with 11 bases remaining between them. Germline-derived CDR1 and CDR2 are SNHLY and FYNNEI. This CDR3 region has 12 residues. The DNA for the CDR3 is TGTGCCAGCAGCTCCAGGGACAGGGAGCTGTTTTTT. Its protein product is CASSSRDRELFF.

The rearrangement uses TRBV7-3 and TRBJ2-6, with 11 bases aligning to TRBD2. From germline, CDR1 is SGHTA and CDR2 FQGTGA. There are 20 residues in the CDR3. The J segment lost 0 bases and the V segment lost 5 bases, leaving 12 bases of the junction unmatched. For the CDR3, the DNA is TGTGCCAGCAGCCCGAGAACCGGGACTAGCGGACCCTCTGGGGCCAACGTCCTGACTTTC. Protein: CASSPRTGTSGPSGANVLTF.

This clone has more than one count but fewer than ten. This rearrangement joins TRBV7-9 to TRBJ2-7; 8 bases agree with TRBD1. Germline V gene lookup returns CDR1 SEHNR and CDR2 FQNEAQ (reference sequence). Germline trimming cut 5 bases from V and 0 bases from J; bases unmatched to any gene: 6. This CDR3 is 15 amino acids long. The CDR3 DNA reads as TGTGCCAGCAGCCCCGACAGGGGAAGCTCCTACGAGCAGTACTTC. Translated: CASSPDRGSSYEQYF. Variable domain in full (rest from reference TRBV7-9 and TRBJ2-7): DTGVSQNPRHKITKRGQNVTFRCDPISEHNRLYWYRQTLGQGPEFLTYFQNEAQLEKSRLLSDRFSAERPKGSFSTLEIQRTEQGDSAMYLCASSPDRGSSYEQYFGPGTRLTVT.

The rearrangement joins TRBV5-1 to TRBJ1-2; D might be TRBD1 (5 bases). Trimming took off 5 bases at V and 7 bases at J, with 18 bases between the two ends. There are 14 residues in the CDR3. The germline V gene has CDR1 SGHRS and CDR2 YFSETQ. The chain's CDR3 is CASRGWGDGSGYTF. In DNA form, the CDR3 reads TGCGCCAGCAGGGGATGGGGGGATGGCAGTGGCTACACCTTC.

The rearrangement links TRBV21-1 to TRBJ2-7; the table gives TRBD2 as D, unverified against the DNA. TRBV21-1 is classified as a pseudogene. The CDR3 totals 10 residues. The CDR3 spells CAIKTYEQYF. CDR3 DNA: TGTGCCATCAAAACTTACGAGCAGTACTTC.

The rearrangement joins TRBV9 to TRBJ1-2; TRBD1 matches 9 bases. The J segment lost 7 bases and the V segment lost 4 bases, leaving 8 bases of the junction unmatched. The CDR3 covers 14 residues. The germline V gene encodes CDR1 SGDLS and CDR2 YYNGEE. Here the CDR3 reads CASSTPQGARGYTF. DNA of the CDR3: TGTGCCAGCAGCACCCCACAGGGGGCGCGTGGCTACACCTTC. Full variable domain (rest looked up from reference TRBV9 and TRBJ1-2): DSGVTQTPKHLITATGQRVTLRCSPRSGDLSVYWYQQSLDQGLQFLIQYYNGEERAKGNILERFSAQQFPDLHSELNLSSLELGDSALYFCASSTPQGARGYTFGSGTRLTVV.

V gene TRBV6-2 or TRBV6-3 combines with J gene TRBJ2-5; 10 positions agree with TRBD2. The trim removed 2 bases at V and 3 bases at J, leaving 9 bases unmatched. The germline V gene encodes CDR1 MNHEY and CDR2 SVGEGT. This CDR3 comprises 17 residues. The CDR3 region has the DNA TGTGCCAGCAGTTACCCCGGACTAGCGGATGTGAAAGAGACCCAGTACTTC. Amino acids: CASSYPGLADVKETQYF.

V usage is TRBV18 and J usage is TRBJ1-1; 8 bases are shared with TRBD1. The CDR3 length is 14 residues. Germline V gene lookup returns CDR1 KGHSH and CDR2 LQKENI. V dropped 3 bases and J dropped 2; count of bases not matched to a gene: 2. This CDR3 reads CASSPGQVNTEAFF. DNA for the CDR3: TGTGCCAGCTCACCGGGACAGGTAAACACTGAAGCTTTCTTT.

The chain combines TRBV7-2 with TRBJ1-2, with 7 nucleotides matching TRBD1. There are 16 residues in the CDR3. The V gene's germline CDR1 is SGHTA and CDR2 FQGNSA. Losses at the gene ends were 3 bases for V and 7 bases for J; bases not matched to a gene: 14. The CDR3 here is CASSLPLFTGVRGYTF. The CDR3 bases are TGTGCCAGCAGCTTGCCCTTATTTACAGGGGTTCGTGGCTACACCTTC.

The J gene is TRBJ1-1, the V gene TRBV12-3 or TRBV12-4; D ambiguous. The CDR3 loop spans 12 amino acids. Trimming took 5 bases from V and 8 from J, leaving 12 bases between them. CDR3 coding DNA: TGTGCCAGCAGTCCCCTGAGATGGGAAGCTTTCTTT. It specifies CASSPLRWEAFF.

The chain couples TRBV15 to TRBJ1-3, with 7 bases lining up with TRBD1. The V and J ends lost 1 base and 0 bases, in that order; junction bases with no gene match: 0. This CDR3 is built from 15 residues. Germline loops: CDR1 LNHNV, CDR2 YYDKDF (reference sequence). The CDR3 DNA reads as TGTGCCACCAGCAGAGGGGACAGCTCTGGAAACACCATATATTTT. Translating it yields CATSRGDSSGNTIYF.

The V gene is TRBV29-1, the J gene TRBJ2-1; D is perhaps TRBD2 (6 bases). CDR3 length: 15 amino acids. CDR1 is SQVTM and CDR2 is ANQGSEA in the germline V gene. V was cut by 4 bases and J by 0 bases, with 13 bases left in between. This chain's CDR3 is CSVAGFGSSYNEQFF. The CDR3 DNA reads TGCAGCGTTGCGGGATTCGGGAGCTCCTACAATGAGCAGTTCTTC.

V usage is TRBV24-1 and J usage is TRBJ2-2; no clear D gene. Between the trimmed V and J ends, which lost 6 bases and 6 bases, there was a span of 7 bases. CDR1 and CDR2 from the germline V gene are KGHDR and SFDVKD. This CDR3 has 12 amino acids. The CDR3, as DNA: TGTGCCACCAGTCTCTACCCCGGGGAGCTGTTTTTT. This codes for CATSLYPGELFF.

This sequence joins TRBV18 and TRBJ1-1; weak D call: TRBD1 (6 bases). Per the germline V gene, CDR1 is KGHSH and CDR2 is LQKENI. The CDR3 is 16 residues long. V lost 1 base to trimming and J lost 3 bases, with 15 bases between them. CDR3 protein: CASSPQLGGGDTEAFF. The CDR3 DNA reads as TGTGCCAGCTCACCACAGTTAGGAGGGGGGGACACTGAAGCTTTCTTT.

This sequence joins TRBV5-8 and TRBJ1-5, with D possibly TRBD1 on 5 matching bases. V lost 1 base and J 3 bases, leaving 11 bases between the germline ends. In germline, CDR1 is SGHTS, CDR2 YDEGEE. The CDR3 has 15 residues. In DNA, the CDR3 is TGTGCCAGCAGCTTGTGGCAGGGCGACAATCAGCCCCAGCATTTT. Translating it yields CASSLWQGDNQPQHF. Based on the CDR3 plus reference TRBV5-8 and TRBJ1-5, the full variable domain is EAGVTQSPTHLIKTRGQQATLRCSPISGHTSVYWYQQALGLGLQFLLWYDEGEERNRGNFPPRFSGRQFPNYSSELNVNALELEDSALYLCASSLWQGDNQPQHFGDGTRLSIL.

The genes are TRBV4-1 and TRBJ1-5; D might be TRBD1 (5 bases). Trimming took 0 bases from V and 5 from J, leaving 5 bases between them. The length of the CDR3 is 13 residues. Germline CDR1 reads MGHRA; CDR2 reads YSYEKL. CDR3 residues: CASSQDRDQPQHF. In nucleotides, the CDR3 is TGCGCCAGCAGCCAAGACAGGGATCAGCCCCAGCATTTT.